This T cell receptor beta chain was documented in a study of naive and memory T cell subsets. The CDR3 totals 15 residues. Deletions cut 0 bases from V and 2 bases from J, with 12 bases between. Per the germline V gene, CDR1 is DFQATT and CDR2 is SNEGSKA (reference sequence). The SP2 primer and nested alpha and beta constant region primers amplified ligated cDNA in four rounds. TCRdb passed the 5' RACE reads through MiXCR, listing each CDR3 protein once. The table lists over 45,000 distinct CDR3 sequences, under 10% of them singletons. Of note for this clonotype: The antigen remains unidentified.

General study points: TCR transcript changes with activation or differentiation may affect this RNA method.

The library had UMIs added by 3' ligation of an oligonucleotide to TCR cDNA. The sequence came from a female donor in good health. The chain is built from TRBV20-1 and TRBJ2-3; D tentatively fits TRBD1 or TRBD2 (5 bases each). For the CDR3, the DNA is TGCAGTGCTAGAGATCATGGGGGAGACACAGATACGCAGTATTTT. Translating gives CSARDHGGDTDTQYF.